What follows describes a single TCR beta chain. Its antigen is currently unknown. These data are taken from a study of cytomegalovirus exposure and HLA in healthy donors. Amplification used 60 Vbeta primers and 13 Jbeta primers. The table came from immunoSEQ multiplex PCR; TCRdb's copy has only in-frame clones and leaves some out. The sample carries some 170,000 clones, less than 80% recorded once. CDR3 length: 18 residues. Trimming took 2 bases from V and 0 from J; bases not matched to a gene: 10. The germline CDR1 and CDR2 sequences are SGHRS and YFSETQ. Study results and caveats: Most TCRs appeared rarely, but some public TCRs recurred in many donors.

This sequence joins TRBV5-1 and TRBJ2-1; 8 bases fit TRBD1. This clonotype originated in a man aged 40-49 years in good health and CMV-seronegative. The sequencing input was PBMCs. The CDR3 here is CASSFGLTGENSYNEQFF. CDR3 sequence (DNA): TGCGCCAGCAGCTTTGGGTTGACAGGGGAGAACTCCTACAATGAGCAGTTCTTC. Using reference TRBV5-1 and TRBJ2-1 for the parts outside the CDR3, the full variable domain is KAGVTQTPRYLIKTRGQQVTLSCSPISGHRSVSWYQQTPGQGLQFLFEYFSETQRNKGNFPGRFSGRQFSNSRSEMNVSTLELGDSALYLCASSFGLTGENSYNEQFFGPGTRLTVL.